A selection of T cell receptor beta chains follows, all from one sample in a study of shared clonotypes between healthy human individuals. Using immunoSEQ multiplex PCR, the repertoire was profiled, and TCRdb retains in-frame clones only, with some absent. The sample includes approximately 1.9 million clones, roughly 93% of them seen just once. The sample comprised naive CD8+ T cells from PBMCs. These receptors all come from a man between 18 and 35 years old in good health. Some clones in this sample may be carry-over from other donors' samples. The CDR3 runs from the conserved cysteine through the conserved F or W. D genes are given only for firm matches. Size is omitted from some rows. Given values are once, few, many or a class for expanded clones.

abundance,d_gene,j_gene,v_gene,CDR3aa,CDR3nt
.,.,TRBJ2-7,TRBV7-3,CASSLRGTGYEQYF,TGTGCCAGCAGCTTAAGGGGGACCGGATACGAGCAGTACTTC
.,.,TRBJ1-6,TRBV27,CASSTGLWNSPLHF,TGTGCCAGCAGCACGGGACTATGGAATTCACCCCTCCACTTT
.,TRBD2,TRBJ2-7,TRBV9,CASSVDGRWNEQYF,TGTGCCAGCAGCGTAGACGGGAGGTGGAACGAGCAGTACTTC
.,TRBD1,TRBJ2-5,TRBV27,CASSLAGGATQYF,TGTGCCAGCAGTTTAGCAGGGGGTGCCACCCAGTACTTC
.,.,TRBJ2-1,TRBV25-1,CASISADRFYNEQFF,TGTGCCAGCATAAGCGCGGACAGATTTTACAATGAGCAGTTCTTC
.,TRBD2,TRBJ2-7,TRBV5-8,CASSPSPGLAGYEQYF,TGTGCCAGCAGCCCGTCACCGGGACTAGCGGGCTACGAGCAGTACTTC
.,TRBD2,TRBJ2-1,TRBV19,CASSSSGRGNEQFF,TGTGCCAGTAGTAGTAGCGGGAGAGGTAATGAGCAGTTCTTC
.,.,TRBJ2-1,TRBV6-1,CASSELVGDSYNEQFF,TGTGCCAGCAGTGAACTGGTGGGAGACTCCTACAATGAGCAGTTCTTC
few,.,TRBJ1-5,TRBV27,CASSRGVNQPQHF,TGTGCCAGCAGTAGGGGGGTCAATCAGCCCCAGCATTTT
once,.,TRBJ2-7,TRBV19,CASSIEFAEGGLKYEQYF,TGTGCCAGTAGTATAGAATTTGCCGAAGGGGGGCTCAAGTACGAGCAGTACTTC
.,.,TRBJ1-1,TRBV12-2,CASRFITEAFF,TGTGCAAGTCGCTTTATCACTGAAGCTTTCTTT
.,.,TRBJ1-2,TRBV6-5,CASSPAGGGYTF,TGTGCCAGCAGCCCGGCGGGGGGAGGCTACACCTTC
.,.,TRBJ2-5,TRBV9,CASRGVREETQYF,TGTGCCAGCAGGGGGGTCAGGGAAGAGACCCAGTACTTC
.,.,TRBJ2-3,TRBV28,CASSPIGGRPPDTQYF,TGTGCCAGCAGTCCAATCGGGGGGCGCCCCCCAGATACGCAGTATTTT
.,TRBD1,TRBJ1-5,TRBV6-6,CASSYQSGGWSQPQHF,TGTGCCAGCAGTTACCAATCAGGGGGGTGGAGTCAGCCCCAGCATTTT
.,TRBD2,TRBJ2-1,TRBV5-1,CASERTSGYNEQFF,TGCGCCAGCGAAAGGACTAGCGGCTACAATGAGCAGTTCTTC
.,TRBD1,TRBJ1-1,TRBV4-3,CASSRDRGPTEAFF,TGCGCCAGCAGCCGAGACAGGGGCCCGACTGAAGCTTTCTTT
.,.,TRBJ2-7,TRBV27,CASGTPPEQYF,TGTGCCAGCGGGACTCCACCCGAGCAGTACTTC
once,.,TRBJ2-7,TRBV9,CASSSTGRSEQYF,TGTGCCAGCAGCTCTACGGGACGGAGCGAGCAGTACTTC
.,.,TRBJ1-3,TRBV2,CASSGGGTGNTIYF,TGTGCCAGCAGTGGGGGGGGCACTGGAAACACCATATATTTT
.,.,TRBJ2-3,TRBV7-8,CASSLRGRADTQYF,TGTGCCAGCAGCTTAAGGGGTAGGGCAGATACGCAGTATTTT
once,TRBD2,TRBJ2-3,TRBV27,CASSLLLAGRGTDTQYF,TGTGCCAGCAGTTTGTTGCTAGCGGGACGGGGCACAGATACGCAGTATTTT
.,.,TRBJ2-1,TRBV28,CASSQRNLSYNEQFF,TGTGCCAGCAGTCAAAGAAACCTCTCCTACAATGAGCAGTTCTTC
.,.,TRBJ2-5,TRBV28,CASNTPEVQYQETQYF,TGTGCCAGCAATACCCCCGAGGTCCAGTACCAAGAGACCCAGTACTTC
.,.,TRBJ2-7,TRBV9,CASSASGTASSEQYF,TGTGCCAGCAGCGCATCCGGGACCGCGTCTAGCGAGCAGTACTTC
.,.,TRBJ1-5,TRBV7-9,CASSIRGQPQHF,TGTGCCTCCAGTATTCGGGGGCAGCCCCAGCATTTT
.,.,TRBJ2-1,TRBV6-4,CASSQAESAYNEQFF,TGTGCCAGCAGTCAAGCGGAATCCGCCTACAATGAGCAGTTCTTC
.,.,TRBJ2-7,TRBV27,CASSTLQGWHEQYF,TGTGCCAGCAGTACTTTACAGGGTTGGCACGAGCAGTACTTC
.,.,TRBJ2-7,TRBV27,CASARGANEQYF,TGTGCCAGCGCCCGGGGAGCCAACGAGCAGTACTTC
once,.,TRBJ2-7,TRBV2,CASSSPRDIYYEQYF,TGTGCCAGCAGCTCCCCTCGGGACATATACTACGAGCAGTACTTC
.,.,TRBJ2-1,TRBV13,CASRQADSHNEQFF,TGTGCCAGCAGACAGGCGGACAGCCACAATGAGCAGTTCTTC
.,TRBD1,TRBJ2-7,TRBV7-9,CASSSDRVSYEQYF,TGTGCCAGCAGCTCAGACAGGGTGTCCTACGAGCAGTACTTC
.,TRBD2,TRBJ2-2,TRBV10-1,CASSARTSGRVWAGELFF,TGCGCCAGCAGCGCTAGGACTAGCGGGAGAGTCTGGGCCGGGGAGCTGTTTTTT
.,TRBD1,TRBJ1-4,TRBV7-2,CASSAGGGWTTNEKLFF,TGTGCCAGCAGCGCAGGGGGGGGTTGGACAACTAATGAAAAACTGTTTTTT
.,TRBD1,TRBJ1-5,TRBV27,CASSLRGPNQPQHF,TGTGCCAGCAGTTTAAGGGGGCCCAATCAGCCCCAGCATTTT
.,.,TRBJ2-2,TRBV28,CASSWGGELFF,TGTGCCAGCAGTTGGGGCGGGGAGCTGTTTTTT
.,.,TRBJ1-1,TRBV5-1,CASSLGPGLREGTEAFF,TGCGCCAGCAGCTTGGGACCGGGACTCCGGGAGGGCACTGAAGCTTTCTTT
.,.,TRBJ2-6,TRBV13,CASSLADHPLGSGANVLTF,TGTGCCAGCAGCTTAGCGGACCATCCTCTAGGCTCTGGGGCCAACGTCCTGACTTTC
.,TRBD1,TRBJ1-5,TRBV7-9,CASSFSPGQALYSNQPQHF,TGTGCCAGCAGCTTTTCACCGGGACAGGCTCTATATAGCAATCAGCCCCAGCATTTT
.,.,TRBJ2-3,TRBV30,CAWSVPGLLFTDTQYF,TGTGCCTGGAGTGTACCGGGACTGCTTTTCACAGATACGCAGTATTTT
.,.,TRBJ2-7,TRBV6-5,CASSWSGYEQYF,TGTGCCAGCAGTTGGTCTGGGTACGAGCAGTACTTC
few,.,TRBJ1-2,TRBV4-2,CASSLPDSGDGYTF,TGTGCCAGCAGCCTCCCGGACAGTGGGGATGGCTACACCTTC
.,TRBD1,TRBJ1-1,TRBV7-9,CASSPSRGFTEAFF,TGTGCCAGCAGCCCTTCCAGGGGGTTCACTGAAGCTTTCTTT
.,TRBD2,TRBJ2-1,TRBV6-5,CASSYSRAGRENEQFF,TGTGCCAGCAGTTACTCGAGGGCGGGGAGGGAGAATGAGCAGTTCTTC
.,.,TRBJ1-1,TRBV6-6,CASSYGAEAFF,TGTGCCAGCAGTTACGGGGCTGAAGCTTTCTTT
.,TRBD2,TRBJ2-5,TRBV6-5,CASSYSGGEQYF,TGTGCCAGCAGTTACTCGGGAGGGGAGCAGTACTTC
.,.,TRBJ1-3,TRBV11-2,CASSLGPYGNTIYF,TGTGCCAGCAGCTTAGGTCCGTACGGAAACACCATATATTTT
few,TRBD2,TRBJ2-7,TRBV4-1,CASSPGLAYEQYF,TGCGCCAGCAGCCCTGGACTAGCCTACGAGCAGTACTTC
.,.,TRBJ2-6,TRBV6-1,CASSEVGLGANVLTF,TGTGCCAGCAGTGAAGTAGGGTTAGGGGCCAACGTCCTGACTTTC
.,.,TRBJ2-3,TRBV27,CASSPLGGGSDTQYF,TGTGCCAGCAGTCCCCTGGGCGGTGGGTCAGATACGCAGTATTTT
once,TRBD1,TRBJ2-4,TRBV4-1,CASSQSDRGQGNIQYF,TGCGCCAGCAGCCAATCGGACAGGGGGCAAGGAAACATTCAGTACTTC